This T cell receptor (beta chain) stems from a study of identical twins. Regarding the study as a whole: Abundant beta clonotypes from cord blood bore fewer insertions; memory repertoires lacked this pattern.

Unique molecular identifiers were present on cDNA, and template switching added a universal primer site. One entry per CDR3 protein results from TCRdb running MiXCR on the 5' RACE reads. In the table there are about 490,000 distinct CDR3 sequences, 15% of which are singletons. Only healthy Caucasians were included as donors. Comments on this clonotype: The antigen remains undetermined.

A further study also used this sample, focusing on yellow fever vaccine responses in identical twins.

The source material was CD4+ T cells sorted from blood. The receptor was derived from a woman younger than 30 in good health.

CDR3 coding DNA: TGTGCCATCAATACCGGCAGCCCTTACTATGGCTACACCTTC. It specifies CAINTGSPYYGYTF. The chain uses TRBV10-3 and TRBJ1-2; D gene uncertain. V lost 7 bases, J lost 3 bases, and 15 bases lay in between. This CDR3 has 14 amino acids. Germline loops: CDR1 ENHRY, CDR2 SYGVKD.